The 28 T cell receptor beta chains listed next were all sequenced from one sample in a study of CD8 T cells in Susac syndrome. RNA was extracted with the RNeasy kit, and a quantity of about 0.45 to 1 ug was reverse transcribed using random hexamers. Via MiXCR, TCRdb re-called the immunoSEQ multiplex PCR reads, giving one row per CDR3 protein. The sample records some 300,000 distinct CDR3 sequences, roughly 85% being singletons. Sequencing was done on a sample of CD8+ T cells from PBMCs. The receptors originated from a human donor with multiple sclerosis.

The genes are TRBV30 and TRBJ2-7; D may be TRBD1 (6 bases). Germline V gene sequence: CDR1 GTSNPN, CDR2 SVGIG (reference sequence). The CDR3 spans 15 residues. Trimming shortened V by 3 bases and J by 2 bases, and 17 bases separated the two germline ends. As DNA, the CDR3 is TGTGCCTGGAGGACGGCAGGGGTCGGTACCTACGAGCAGTACTTC. Translation: CAWRTAGVGTYEQYF. The full variable domain, its missing parts supplied by reference TRBV30 and TRBJ2-7, is SQTIHQWPATLVQPVGSPLSLECTVEGTSNPNLYWYRQAAGRGLQLLFYSVGIGQISSEVPQNLSASRPQDRQFILSSKKLLLSDSGFYLCAWRTAGVGTYEQYFGPGTRLTVT.

The chain has TRBV2 and TRBJ2-7; D gene ambiguous. Per the germline V gene, CDR1 is SNHLY and CDR2 is FYNNEI. The CDR3 loop spans 12 amino acids. The V gene lost 8 bases and the J gene lost 7 bases, with 15 bases spanning the gap. The CDR3 region is CASGAVRREQYF. In nucleotides, the CDR3 is TGTGCCAGCGGCGCGGTTAGACGTGAGCAGTACTTC.

A few counts support this clonotype. This chain links TRBV20-1 with TRBJ2-7, with 13 bases that match TRBD2. The V and J ends lost 6 bases and 2 bases, in that order; junction bases with no gene match: 4. The V gene's germline CDR1 is DFQATT and CDR2 SNEGSKA (reference sequence). This CDR3 has 14 amino acids. CDR3 in amino acids: CSAATSGRAYEQYF. Written as DNA, the CDR3 is TGCAGTGCGGCAACTAGCGGGAGGGCCTACGAGCAGTACTTC.

The rearrangement uses TRBV15 and TRBJ2-1; 7 positions agree with TRBD2. Trimming cost V 5 bases and J 5 bases; bases outside gene matches: 12. The CDR3 consists of 16 residues. Germline V gene data show CDR1 as LNHNV and CDR2 as YYDKDF (reference sequence). The CDR3 here is CATSGNLAVADNEQFF. The CDR3 DNA is TGTGCCACCAGCGGTAACCTAGCGGTCGCGGACAATGAGCAGTTCTTC.

The table lists this clonotype with a count of one. The gene calls are TRBV9 and TRBJ2-2, with 11 bases that match TRBD2. The CDR3 runs 16 residues. Germline V gene sequence: CDR1 SGDLS, CDR2 YYNGEE. The ends lost 2 bases at V and 4 bases at J; junction bases unmatched: 4. CDR3 loop: CASSVGTSGGTGELFF. CDR3 nucleotides: TGTGCCAGCAGCGTCGGGACTAGCGGAGGCACCGGGGAGCTGTTTTTT.

This rearrangement joins TRBV19 to TRBJ2-7, with D perhaps TRBD1 (6 bases). The CDR3 spans 13 residues. CDR1 and CDR2 (germline): LNHDA, SQIVND (reference sequence). CDR3 in amino acids: CARSGHHSYEQYF. CDR3 in DNA: TGTGCGCGATCGGGACACCACTCCTACGAGCAGTACTTC.

This chain uses TRBV12-3 or TRBV12-4 with TRBJ2-1; 8 bases are shared with TRBD2. CDR3 length equals 15 residues. V lost 6 bases and J lost 4; bases outside the gene matches: 8. The DNA of the CDR3 is TGTGCCAGCAGCCCCATCGGGAGGGAATACAATGAGCAGTTCTTC. Translation gives CASSPIGREYNEQFF.

CDR3 DNA sequence: TGTGCCAGCAGCCGGACTAGCGGGACCGATGAGCAGTTCTTC. This codes for CASSRTSGTDEQFF. The gene calls are TRBV28 and TRBJ2-1; TRBD2 agrees at 12 bases. Trimming cost V 6 bases and J 8 bases; bases outside gene matches: 5. Germline CDR1 MDHEN, CDR2 SYDVKM. The CDR3 runs 14 residues. Full variable domain (outside the CDR3, taken from reference TRBV28 and TRBJ2-1): DVKVTQSSRYLVKRTGEKVFLECVQDMDHENMFWYRQDPGLGLRLIYFSYDVKMKEKGDIPEGYSVSREKKERFSLILESASTNQTSMYLCASSRTSGTDEQFFGPGTRLTVL.

This clonotype was seen once. Germline and junction disagree at one end, which may indicate a read error. This chain connects TRBV7-7 to TRBJ2-1, with D perhaps TRBD2 (6 bases). The CDR3 consists of 16 residues. The V gene's germline CDR1 is SSHAT and CDR2 FNYEAQ (reference sequence). CDR3 DNA sequence: TGTGCTAGCAGCTTAAGGGCTCACGCTCGGAGGGATGAGCAGTTCTTC. Its translation is CASSLRAHARRDEQFF. Full variable domain (rest looked up from reference TRBV7-7 and TRBJ2-1): GAGVSQSPRYKVTKRGQDVTLRCDPISSHATLYWYQQALGQGPEFLTYFNYEAQPDKSGLPSDRFSAERPEGSISTLTIQRTEQRDSAMYRCASSLRAHARRDEQFFGPGTRLTVL.

The rearrangement joins TRBV12-3 or TRBV12-4 to TRBJ2-3, with TRBD1 matching over 8 bases. The CDR3 totals 15 residues. The V gene end was trimmed by 3 bases and the J gene end by 1 base; junction bases not matched to a gene: 3. The CDR3 nucleotides are TGTGCCAGCAGTTTTTTGACAGGGGGCACAGATACGCAGTATTTT. Translated: CASSFLTGGTDTQYF.

The chain couples TRBV6-1 to TRBJ2-1; 9 nucleotides line up with TRBD1. With V trimmed by 6 bases and J by 5 bases, 14 bases remained unmatched. The germline gives CDR1 MNHNS, CDR2 SASEGT. The CDR3 extends over 17 amino acids. The CDR3 DNA is TGTGCCAGCAGGAGGACAGGGGCCCCTACCGATGACAATGAGCAGTTCTTC. It yields the protein CASRRTGAPTDDNEQFF.

The rearrangement uses TRBV28 and TRBJ2-3; the match to TRBD1 covers 7 bases. The trim removed 10 bases at V and 0 bases at J, leaving 10 bases unmatched. Germline V CDR1 and CDR2: MDHEN, SYDVKM. This CDR3 has 15 amino acids. The CDR3 reads CATRGQPISTDTQYF. The CDR3 nucleotides are TGTGCCACCCGGGGACAGCCGATTAGCACAGATACGCAGTATTTT.

V and J are TRBV9 and TRBJ2-7; D uncertain. V was clipped by 1 base and J by 5 bases, with 10 bases between them. Germline V gene sequence: CDR1 SGDLS, CDR2 YYNGEE. There are 13 residues in the CDR3. CDR3 residues: CASSVKEWDEQYF. The CDR3 bases are TGTGCCAGCAGCGTAAAGGAGTGGGACGAGCAGTACTTC.

This chain connects TRBV12-3 or TRBV12-4 to TRBJ1-1; D is undetermined. The CDR3 has 14 amino acids. V was clipped by 6 bases and J by 2 bases, with 13 bases between them. The CDR3 protein is CASRPPRGNTEAFF. The CDR3, as DNA: TGTGCCAGCAGGCCGCCGAGAGGAAACACTGAAGCTTTCTTT.

V is TRBV7-3 and J is TRBJ2-5, with D perhaps TRBD2 (6 bases). Trimming removed 3 bases from V and 3 bases from J, with 8 bases in between. This CDR3 has 13 residues. Germline V gene sequence: CDR1 SGHTA, CDR2 FQGTGA. The CDR3: CASSFGGKETQYF. As DNA, the CDR3 is TGTGCCAGCAGCTTCGGAGGGAAAGAGACCCAGTACTTC.

The V call is TRBV28, the J call TRBJ2-1, with D possibly being TRBD2 (6 bases). V was shortened by 10 bases and J by 1 base, with 14 bases between the two germline ends. Germline V lookup: CDR1 MDHEN, CDR2 SYDVKM. The CDR3 is made up of 14 amino acids. The chain's CDR3 is CATRGTSSYNEQFF. The CDR3 DNA reads as TGTGCCACCCGGGGGACTTCATCCTACAATGAGCAGTTCTTC.

V gene TRBV5-1 combines with J gene TRBJ2-7, with 8 bases matching TRBD2. CDR3 length: 15 amino acids. Germline assignment: CDR1 SGHRS and CDR2 YFSETQ. Trimming took 3 bases from V and 5 from J; bases not matched to a gene: 10. CDR3 bases: TGCGCCAGCAGCTCAAGCGGGAGTGTAATCCACGAGCAGTACTTC. Its translation is CASSSSGSVIHEQYF. The full variable domain, with the rest looked up from reference TRBV5-1 and TRBJ2-7, is KAGVTQTPRYLIKTRGQQVTLSCSPISGHRSVSWYQQTPGQGLQFLFEYFSETQRNKGNFPGRFSGRQFSNSRSEMNVSTLELGDSALYLCASSSSGSVIHEQYFGPGTRLTVT.

The rearrangement links TRBV29-1 to TRBJ2-1; 8 nucleotides line up with TRBD1. This CDR3 contains 14 residues. Germline V CDR1 and CDR2: SQVTM, ANQGSEA. Trimming at V came to 6 bases and at J to 2 bases, leaving 6 bases not matched to a gene. CDR3 protein: CSVAGQGTYNEQFF. The CDR3 DNA reads as TGCAGCGTCGCCGGACAGGGTACCTACAATGAGCAGTTCTTC.

The genes are TRBV27 and TRBJ1-2, with D perhaps matching TRBD1 (6 bases). The V gene's germline CDR1 is MNHEY and CDR2 SMNVEV (reference sequence). V was pared by 6 bases and J by 3 bases, with 14 bases between. This CDR3 region has 14 residues. CDR3 nucleotide sequence: TGTGCCAGCAGGGAAACTACAGGGTACTATGGCTACACCTTC. Its protein is CASRETTGYYGYTF.

V and J are TRBV25-1 and TRBJ2-7; D not certain. V dropped 6 bases and J dropped 3 bases, with 15 bases sitting between them. CDR1 is MGHDK, CDR2 SYGVNS, per germline. The CDR3 sequence is 14 residues long. This CDR3 is CASRPDATDYEQYF. Written as DNA, the CDR3 is TGTGCCAGCAGGCCTGACGCGACTGACTACGAGCAGTACTTC.

With respect to this clonotype: Sequence at one end of the junction differs from germline and may be a read error. The chain employs TRBV27 and TRBJ2-7; D ambiguous. Germline V lookup: CDR1 MNHEY, CDR2 SMNVEV (reference sequence). This CDR3 spans 10 amino acids. As DNA, the CDR3 is TGTGCCAGCAGTTTCTACGGGCAGTACTTC. This encodes CASSFYGQYF.

The J gene is TRBJ2-5, the V gene TRBV24-1, with D unclear. V was cut by 0 bases and J by 3 bases, with 4 bases left in between. Germline V CDR1 and CDR2: KGHDR, SFDVKD. This CDR3 contains 13 residues. The CDR3 nucleotides are TGTGCCACCAGTGATTTGTCGGAAGAGACCCAGTACTTC. Translation: CATSDLSEETQYF.

As regards this clonotype: The junction shows a germline mismatch at one end, possibly a read error. The V and J genes are TRBV12-3 or TRBV12-4 and TRBJ2-1; 9 nucleotides align to TRBD2. The CDR3 totals 14 residues. For the CDR3, the DNA is TGTGCCAGCAGCTTAGCGGGAGTAGGGAATGAGCAGTTCTTC. Its protein is CASSLAGVGNEQFF.

The V call is TRBV6-1, the J call TRBJ2-1; 8 bases fit TRBD1. The CDR3 is 14 amino acids. The V gene's germline CDR1 is MNHNS and CDR2 SASEGT. J gave up 2 bases and V 7 bases, and 4 bases lay outside the gene matches. CDR3 coding DNA: TGTGCCAGCACCCGGGACAGGCCCTACAATGAGCAGTTCTTC. It is translated as CASTRDRPYNEQFF.

The chain links TRBV11-2 to TRBJ2-5; 8 bases fit TRBD2. J lost 1 base, V lost 5 bases, and 3 bases had no gene match. Germline assignment: CDR1 SGHAT and CDR2 FQNNGV. The CDR3 is made up of 14 amino acids. The CDR3 DNA is TGTGCCAGCAGCCGTACTAGCGGCCAAGAGACCCAGTACTTC. It translates to CASSRTSGQETQYF.

This clonotype has just one count. V is TRBV28 and J is TRBJ2-1; 8 bases are shared with TRBD2. The CDR3 has 15 residues. The germline gives CDR1 MDHEN, CDR2 SYDVKM. V gave up 3 bases and J gave up 4 bases; unmatched junction bases: 5. The CDR3 region has the DNA TGTGCCAGCAGTTTTTTTTCGGGAGGGTACAATGAGCAGTTCTTC. This sequence encodes CASSFFSGGYNEQFF.

This clonotype has more than one count but fewer than ten. The chain joins TRBV27 to TRBJ2-7, with 11 bases fitting TRBD2. The CDR3 has 15 residues. After removal of 5 bases from V and 3 bases from J, the junction contained 6 bases not matched to a gene. The germline CDR1 and CDR2 sequences are MNHEY and SMNVEV (reference sequence). This CDR3 reads CASSLRLAGSYEQYF. CDR3 nucleotides: TGTGCCAGCAGTCTCCGACTAGCGGGAAGCTACGAGCAGTACTTC.

A single count supports this clonotype. The gene calls are TRBV6-5 and TRBJ1-1; no firm D call. The CDR3 is 15 residues long. Trimming took off 0 bases at V and 4 bases at J, with 12 bases between the two ends. CDR1 is MNHEY and CDR2 is SVGAGI in the germline V gene. The CDR3 bases are TGTGCCAGCAGTTACTCGGTCACCGGAGGCACTGAAGCTTTCTTT. It codes for CASSYSVTGGTEAFF.